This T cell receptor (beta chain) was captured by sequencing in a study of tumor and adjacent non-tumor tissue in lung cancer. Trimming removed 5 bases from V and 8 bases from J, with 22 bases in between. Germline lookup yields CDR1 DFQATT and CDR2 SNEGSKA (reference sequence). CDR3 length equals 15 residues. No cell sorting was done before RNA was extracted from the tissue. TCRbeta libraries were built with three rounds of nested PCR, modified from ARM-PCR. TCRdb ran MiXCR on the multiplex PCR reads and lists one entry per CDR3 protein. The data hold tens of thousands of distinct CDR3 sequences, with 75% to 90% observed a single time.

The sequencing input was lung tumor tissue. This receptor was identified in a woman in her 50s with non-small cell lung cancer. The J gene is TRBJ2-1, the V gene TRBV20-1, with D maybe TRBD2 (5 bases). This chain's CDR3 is CSAGNSVGNVYEQFF. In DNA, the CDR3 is TGCAGTGCTGGTAATAGCGTAGGGAATGTCTATGAGCAGTTCTTC.